These 23 T cell receptor beta chains were all obtained from the same sample, sequenced in a study of blood T cell repertoires in COVID-19. Clones were sequenced by immunoSEQ multiplex PCR, and TCRdb holds only the in-frame ones, with some missing. The sample includes 200,000 to 250,000 clones, approximately 80% seen only once; the top ten take around 1.8%. The sample consisted of PBMCs or T cells enriched from blood (not recorded which). These TCRs come from a man aged 60-69 years who had recovered from COVID-19.

The chain links TRBV30 to TRBJ1-6, with D tentatively TRBD1 (6 bases). There are 12 residues in the CDR3. Per the germline V gene, CDR1 is GTSNPN and CDR2 is SVGIG (reference sequence). The V gene lost 7 bases and the J gene lost 7 bases, with 11 bases spanning the gap. The CDR3 loop is CASTGTNSPLHF. The CDR3 nucleotides are TGTGCCTCGACAGGTACCAATTCACCCCTCCACTTT.

The genes are TRBV6-5 and TRBJ1-2; D ambiguous. The germline V and J ends were trimmed by 5 bases and 2 bases, with 15 bases remaining between them. Germline CDR1 is MNHEY and CDR2 is SVGAGI. The CDR3 contains 15 residues. CDR3 protein: CASSIDRDFNYGYTF. The CDR3 DNA reads as TGTGCCAGCAGTATCGACCGGGATTTCAACTATGGCTACACCTTC.

The rearrangement links TRBV19 to TRBJ1-6, with D maybe TRBD1 (6 bases). Trimming pared 4 bases from V and 10 bases from J, leaving 11 bases between. CDR3 size: 13 residues. From germline, CDR1 is LNHDA and CDR2 SQIVND (reference sequence). The CDR3 sequence: CASSNRVQSPLHF. CDR3 DNA sequence: TGTGCCAGTAGTAACAGGGTGCAATCACCCCTCCACTTT.

V usage is TRBV3-1 (or the pseudogene TRBV3-2) and J usage is TRBJ2-1; TRBD2 matches 7 bases. With V trimmed by 2 bases and J by 6 bases, 10 bases remained unmatched. CDR1 and CDR2 from the germline V gene are LGHDT and YNNKEL (reference sequence). The CDR3 sequence is 16 residues long. CDR3 coding DNA: TGTGCCAGCAGCCAATCTAGCGGAGGGACGCTCAATGAGCAGTTCTTC. Translated: CASSQSSGGTLNEQFF.

The chain has TRBV7-9 and TRBJ1-1; 10 nucleotides align to TRBD1. The CDR3 consists of 14 residues. CDR1 and CDR2 from the germline V gene are SEHNR and FQNEAQ (reference sequence). The J segment lost 3 bases and the V segment lost 5 bases, leaving 3 bases of the junction unmatched. The CDR3 here is CASSQGQGYTEAFF. The CDR3 region has the DNA TGTGCCAGCAGCCAGGGACAGGGGTACACTGAAGCTTTCTTT.

The chain uses TRBV20-1 and TRBJ1-1; D perhaps matches TRBD1 (5 bases). The V and J ends lost 3 bases and 0 bases respectively, with 17 bases between them. Germline CDR1 and CDR2: DFQATT and SNEGSKA (reference sequence). The CDR3 consists of 16 residues. CDR3 DNA sequence: TGCAGTGCTAGTTTGCAGGGTAGGCGGATGAACACTGAAGCTTTCTTT. This gives the protein CSASLQGRRMNTEAFF.

The chain recombines TRBV6-1 with TRBJ1-2; D is ambiguous. This CDR3 comprises 12 residues. From germline, CDR1 is MNHNS and CDR2 SASEGT. The V and J ends lost 2 bases and 6 bases respectively, with 7 bases between them. The CDR3 region has the DNA TGTGCCAGCAGTGAACTAGTAGATGGCTACACCTTC. Its protein is CASSELVDGYTF.

This clone showed up just a few times. The V call is TRBV7-6, the J call TRBJ2-2; D is perhaps TRBD1 (5 bases). CDR3 length: 15 residues. Germline assignment: CDR1 SGHVS and CDR2 FNYEAQ. Trimming left V 2 bases short and J 6 bases short, with 13 bases between. The DNA of the CDR3 is TGTGCCAGCAGCTTATGGCAGGGTGGGCCCGGGGAGCTGTTTTTT. Translated, it gives CASSLWQGGPGELFF.

This clone came up once. This sequence joins TRBV5-6 and TRBJ2-3; TRBD1 might be the D (7 bases). The CDR3 is 16 residues long. Trimming shortened V by 5 bases and J by 2 bases, and 18 bases separated the two germline ends. The germline gives CDR1 SGHDT, CDR2 YYEEEE. The CDR3 sequence: CASRPRDSYITDTQYF. CDR3 nucleotide sequence: TGTGCCAGCAGGCCGCGGGACAGCTATATCACAGATACGCAGTATTTT.

The rearrangement uses TRBV10-2 and TRBJ1-5; 8 bases match TRBD1. The CDR3 sequence is 15 residues long. Germline V lookup: CDR1 WSHSY, CDR2 SAAADI. J gave up 4 bases and V 4 bases, and 6 bases lay outside the gene matches. CDR3 loop: CASSVQGGLNQPQHF. DNA for the CDR3: TGCGCCAGCAGTGTACAGGGGGGTTTGAATCAGCCCCAGCATTTT.

J is TRBJ2-7 and V is TRBV6-5, with D possibly being TRBD1 (6 bases). Deletions cut 0 bases from V and 4 bases from J, with 16 bases between. The germline V gene has CDR1 MNHEY and CDR2 SVGAGI. The CDR3 has 16 amino acids. The CDR3: CASSYSIPGQGYEQYF. CDR3 in DNA: TGTGCCAGCAGTTACTCGATTCCCGGCCAGGGGTACGAGCAGTACTTC.

This sequence joins TRBV6-5 and TRBJ1-2, with D perhaps matching TRBD1 (5 bases). The CDR3 spans 12 residues. Trimming removed 6 bases from V and 4 bases from J, with 9 bases in between. Per the germline V gene, CDR1 is MNHEY and CDR2 is SVGAGI. As DNA, the CDR3 is TGTGCCAGCAGGGGGCTTGGCTATGGCTACACCTTC. This sequence encodes CASRGLGYGYTF.

This clone was detected only once. The chain employs TRBV11-2 and TRBJ2-2, with 10 positions matching TRBD1. CDR3 length: 15 residues. Trimming took 5 bases from V and 1 from J; bases not matched to a gene: 1. Germline V gene lookup returns CDR1 SGHAT and CDR2 FQNNGV. The CDR3 loop reads CASSRDRGNTGELFF. CDR3 sequence (DNA): TGTGCCAGCAGCCGGGACAGGGGGAACACCGGGGAGCTGTTTTTT.

The chain has TRBV5-4 and TRBJ2-5; 8 bases agree with TRBD2. CDR3 size: 13 residues. Germline V gene data show CDR1 as SGHNT and CDR2 as YYREEE (reference sequence). After removal of 3 bases from V and 4 bases from J, the junction contained 2 bases not matched to a gene. CDR3 loop: CASSSGGPETQYF. Here the CDR3 DNA reads TGTGCCAGCAGCTCGGGGGGGCCAGAGACCCAGTACTTC. Together with reference TRBV5-4 and TRBJ2-5, the CDR3 gives the full variable domain: ETGVTQSPTHLIKTRGQQVTLRCSSQSGHNTVSWYQQALGQGPQFIFQYYREEENGRGNFPPRFSGLQFPNYSSELNVNALELDDSALYLCASSSGGPETQYFGPGTRLLVL.

The chain recombines TRBV7-9 with TRBJ2-3, with 7 positions matching TRBD1. The germline CDR1 and CDR2 sequences are SEHNR and FQNEAQ (reference sequence). V gave up 8 bases and J gave up 4 bases; unmatched junction bases: 9. This CDR3 comprises 14 residues. CDR3: CASRGRGIADTQYF. The CDR3 bases are TGTGCCAGCCGGGGCAGGGGGATCGCAGATACGCAGTATTTT.

V and J are TRBV14 and TRBJ2-5; 14 bases are shared with TRBD2. The trim removed 3 bases at V and 2 bases at J, leaving 8 bases unmatched. CDR1 SGHDN and CDR2 FVKESK come from the germline V gene. The CDR3 contains 18 residues. This chain's CDR3 is CASSQPRTSGRTQETQYF. As DNA, the CDR3 is TGTGCCAGCAGCCAGCCCCGGACTAGCGGGAGGACTCAAGAGACCCAGTACTTC.

This clone was counted between two and nine times. The chain carries TRBV5-4 and TRBJ1-5; D is unclear. V lost 0 bases and J 1 base, leaving 8 bases between the germline ends. Germline assignment: CDR1 SGHNT and CDR2 YYREEE (reference sequence). The CDR3 runs 15 residues. The CDR3 protein is CASSLDGGSNQPQHF. CDR3 sequence (DNA): TGTGCCAGCAGCTTGGATGGAGGGAGCAATCAGCCCCAGCATTTT.

The table lists this clone with a count of one. The chain has TRBV2 and TRBJ1-6, with a weak D call TRBD1 (6 bases). The germline V gene encodes CDR1 SNHLY and CDR2 FYNNEI. Trimming took off 5 bases at V and 7 bases at J, with 15 bases between the two ends. This CDR3 spans 15 amino acids. CDR3 sequence (DNA): TGTGCCAGCAGTATAAACAGGGTACCGAATTCACCCCTCCACTTT. Translation: CASSINRVPNSPLHF.

CDR3 nucleotides: TGCGCCAGCAGCTTGAACCATGCTAGGTCCTACAATGAGCAGTTCTTC. This encodes CASSLNHARSYNEQFF. The chain recombines TRBV5-1 with TRBJ2-1; D is undetermined. The CDR3 is made up of 16 amino acids. Trimming removed 1 base at V and 1 base at J, with 12 bases between. CDR1 and CDR2 (germline): SGHRS, YFSETQ.

This clone has a handful of counts. The genes are TRBV2 and TRBJ1-1; 8 nucleotides line up with TRBD1. The CDR3 runs to 13 residues. The germline V gene encodes CDR1 SNHLY and CDR2 FYNNEI. V dropped 4 bases and J dropped 4; count of bases not matched to a gene: 2. In DNA, the CDR3 is TGTGCCAGCAGTGGACAGGGGAGCACTGAAGCTTTCTTT. Encoded protein: CASSGQGSTEAFF. Filled out from reference TRBV2 and TRBJ1-1, the complete variable domain reads EPEVTQTPSHQVTQMGQEVILRCVPISNHLYFYWYRQILGQKVEFLVSFYNNEISEKSEIFDDQFSVERPDGSNFTLKIRSTKLEDSAMYFCASSGQGSTEAFFGQGTRLTVV.

This clone has just one count. The V call is TRBV5-1, the J call TRBJ1-6; TRBD1 might be the D (6 bases). Per the germline V gene, CDR1 is SGHRS and CDR2 is YFSETQ. The CDR3 totals 15 residues. Trimming left V 0 bases short and J 8 bases short, with 12 bases between. CDR3 coding DNA: TGCGCCAGCAGCTTGGACGGGAGGGGGGATTCACCCCTCCACTTT. Translated: CASSLDGRGDSPLHF.

This chain connects TRBV7-2 to TRBJ2-5; weak D call: TRBD2 (5 bases). This CDR3 has 17 amino acids. Deletions cut 1 base from V and 2 bases from J, with 17 bases between. Germline V CDR1 and CDR2: SGHTA, FQGNSA. The chain's CDR3 is CASSLVGVITGQETQYF. For the CDR3, the DNA is TGTGCCAGCAGCTTAGTCGGGGTAATTACGGGACAAGAGACCCAGTACTTC. Looking up the rest from reference TRBV7-2 and TRBJ2-5 gives the full variable domain: GAGVSQSPSNKVTEKGKDVELRCDPISGHTALYWYRQSLGQGLEFLIYFQGNSAPDKSGLPSDRFSAERTGGSVSTLTIQRTQQEDSAVYLCASSLVGVITGQETQYFGPGTRLLVL.

This clone was detected only a few times. The V and J genes are TRBV5-6 and TRBJ1-6; weak D call: TRBD1 (5 bases). Germline lookup yields CDR1 SGHDT and CDR2 YYEEEE. V lost 2 bases and J 9 bases, leaving 18 bases between the germline ends. The CDR3 contains 16 residues. The CDR3 sequence is CASSLAQGGASSPLHF. CDR3 nucleotides: TGTGCCAGCAGCTTAGCTCAGGGAGGGGCTAGTTCACCCCTCCACTTT.